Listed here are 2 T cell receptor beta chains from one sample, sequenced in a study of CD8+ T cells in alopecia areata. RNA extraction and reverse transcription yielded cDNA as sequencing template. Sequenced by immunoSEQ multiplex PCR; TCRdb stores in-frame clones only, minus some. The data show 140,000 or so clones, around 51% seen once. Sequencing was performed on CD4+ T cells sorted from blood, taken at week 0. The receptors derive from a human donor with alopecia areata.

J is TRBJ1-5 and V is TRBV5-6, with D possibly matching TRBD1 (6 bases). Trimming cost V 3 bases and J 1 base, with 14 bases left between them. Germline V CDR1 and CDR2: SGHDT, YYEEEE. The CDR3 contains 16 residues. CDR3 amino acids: CASSSARGASNQPQHF. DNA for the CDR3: TGTGCCAGCAGCTCCGCGAGGGGGGCCAGCAATCAGCCCCAGCATTTT. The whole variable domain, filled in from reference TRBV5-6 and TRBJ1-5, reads DAGVTQSPTHLIKTRGQQVTLRCSPKSGHDTVSWYQQALGQGPQFIFQYYEEEERQRGNFPDRFSGHQFPNYSSELNVNALLLGDSALYLCASSSARGASNQPQHFGDGTRLSIL.

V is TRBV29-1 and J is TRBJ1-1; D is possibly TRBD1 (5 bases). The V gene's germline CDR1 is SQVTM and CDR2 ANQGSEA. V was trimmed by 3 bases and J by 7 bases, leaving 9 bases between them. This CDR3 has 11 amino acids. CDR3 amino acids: CSVDEGYEAFF. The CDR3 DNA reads TGCAGCGTTGACGAGGGGTATGAAGCTTTCTTT. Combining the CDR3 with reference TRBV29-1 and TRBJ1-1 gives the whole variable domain SAVISQKPSRDICQRGTSLTIQCQVDSQVTMMFWYRQQPGQSLTLIATANQGSEATYESGFVIDKFPISRPNLTFSTLTVSNMSPEDSSIYLCSVDEGYEAFFGQGTRLTVV.